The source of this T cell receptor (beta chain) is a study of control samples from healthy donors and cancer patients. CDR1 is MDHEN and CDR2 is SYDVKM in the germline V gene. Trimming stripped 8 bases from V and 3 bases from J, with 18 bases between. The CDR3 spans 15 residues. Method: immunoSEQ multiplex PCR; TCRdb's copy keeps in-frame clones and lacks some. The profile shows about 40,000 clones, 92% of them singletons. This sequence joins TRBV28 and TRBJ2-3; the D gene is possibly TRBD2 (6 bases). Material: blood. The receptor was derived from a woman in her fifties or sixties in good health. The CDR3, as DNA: TGTGCCAGCTCTAATCCTAGCGCCCTTACAGATACGCAGTATTTT. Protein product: CASSNPSALTDTQYF.